This entry describes one TCR beta chain. What this receptor recognizes is not known. Per-base qualities were not stored, and no clone one base away is much larger. Library preparation used the immunoSEQ multiplex PCR assay. For the multiplex PCR, a mixture combining 60 forward primers for TCR Vbeta segments and 13 reverse primers for TCR Jbeta segments was used. Amplification of the CDR3 region of rearranged TCR beta genes was performed with a multiplex PCR assay on genomic DNA. The amplified TCR beta libraries were sequenced on the Illumina HiSeq System as 87-base-pair reads. The paper's processing steps were these. In a later analysis, 80 million or so unique TCR beta chains were counted across the roughly 670 repertoires, and roughly 10 million of these chains were shared by at least two donors. A nearest-neighbor algorithm error-corrected the raw reads and collapsed the reads into unique sequences, merging closely related sequences to remove PCR and sequencing errors. To assign V, D and J gene segments, CDR3 sequences were aligned to IMGT reference sequences. Each retained sequence needed at least a six-nucleotide match to both a V gene segment and a J gene segment. A rearrangement counted as productive if the CDR3 had no stop codons and remained in frame with V and J, and every other rearrangement counted as non-productive. Following IMGT convention, CDR3 was defined as the stretch from the second conserved V-encoded cysteine to the conserved J-encoded phenylalanine. Sequences without an unambiguous match to a single V gene segment were excluded from the earlier analysis of 450 to 750 of the donors. In an earlier analysis of 587 of the donors, V segments were called functional above 56.7% productive rearrangements and were called segregating when the between-donor standard deviation exceeded 5%. To diagnose cytomegalovirus status from the catalog of TCR beta chain sequences, a statistical classification framework was built. In a later analysis, V and J genes were assigned by comparing TCR nucleotide sequences against IMGT/GENE-DB human TR gene sequences. In a later analysis, CDR3 sequences and most-parsimonious VDJ recombination scenarios were assigned using the TCRdist pipeline. In a later analysis, every TCR beta chain was defined by the combination of its CDR3 amino acid sequence and its V-gene family, and reads without a unique V-gene family were dropped. As a way to deal with suspected cross-contamination and a sequencing artifact, a later analysis dropped roughly 620 nucleotide sequences that were highly shared and had low generation probability. In a later analysis, a clonal expansion index for each public chain was calculated from normalized within-repertoire ranks of inferred template counts. In a later analysis, generation probabilities were computed using a VDJ recombination model fitted to out-of-frame rearrangements, and the results were checked against IGoR. In a later analysis, hypergeometric tests were used to score TCR-TCR, TCR-HLA and TCR-CMV co-occurrence, with a repertoire-size bias correction applied to TCR pairs. A later analysis estimated false discovery rates by permuting HLA or CMV assignments 20 times. In a later analysis, co-occurring TCRs were grouped using DBSCAN, with TCRdist sequence similarity added in when clustering inside HLA-allele-positive subsets. Repertoires with fewer than 30,000 or more than 120,000 public chains, plus five repertoires with anomalous nucleotide sharing, were excluded from co-occurrence clustering. TCRdb obtained this table from immuneACCESS and retained in-frame rearrangements with V and J assigned. These tables miss some clones; where compared with another copy, unresolved V genes account for less than half of the shortfall, and the remainder is unexplained. That table supplies the V and J calls and clone size; D and trimming were determined from the DNA. The table for this sample lists hundreds of thousands of clones; approximately 90% of them were counted only once. Of the sample, about 2.5% is held by the ten largest clones.

The cohort consisted of more than 650 healthy bone marrow donors. Cohort members were all nominally healthy when sampled, although unrecorded immune exposures were likely present. The donor tested CMV seronegative and was one of the 352 seronegative cohort members. A peripheral blood sample was collected from each donor, and TCR beta sequencing was performed on peripheral blood mononuclear cells. The Qiagen DNeasy Blood Extraction Kit was used to extract genomic DNA from the blood cell samples. The sample belongs to a study of cytomegalovirus exposure and HLA in healthy donors (dated by TCRdb to the late 2010s). General notes on the study: An earlier analysis of approximately 640 of the donors reported about 290 Gb of sequence data and about 100 million unique TCR beta sequences from around 200 million T cells. In an earlier analysis of more than 550 of the donors, high-throughput TCR beta sequencing was used to judge whether each TCR beta V gene segment behaved as functional or pseudogenic. The study combined high-throughput TCR immunosequencing, statistical association of individual TCRs with disease status, and machine learning to predict cytomegalovirus infection status. The T cell repertoires of 666 subjects were profiled by immunosequencing and related to cytomegalovirus serostatus. Approximately 300 gigabases of sequencing data and approximately 92 million unique TCR sequences made up an early release that covered about 640 HLA-typed donors. Every repertoire in the discovery cohort had been generated on one and the same sequencing platform. Rather than drawing on any new phenotypic data, the later analysis identified candidate immune exposures from TCR beta sequences and the way those sequences occurred across donors. The genetic ancestry cluster associated with self-reported Caucasian donors included 81% of the roughly 400 genotyped donors. To study patterns of TCR occurrence, a later analysis re-analyzed previously published TCR beta repertoires from 600 to 750 donors and added high-resolution HLA genotyping. The study aimed to test whether cataloging public T cell receptors could reveal signatures of past pathogen exposure. Along with the roughly 700-subject first cohort, a separate validation cohort of around 120 different subjects was used. HLA typing covered class I and class II loci at four-digit resolution. Genome-wide SNP genotypes for about three fifths of the 666 donors were used in a later genetic analysis, which treated that subset as a discovery cohort. A few DR-DQ haplotypes were handled as single units for association and clustering because linkage in the cohort was strong. Donor age, sex, ethnicity and CMV serostatus were collected together with the repertoire data. On average, about 200,000 unique TCR beta nucleotide sequences were sequenced per donor among a few hundred genotyped donors of the cohort, with roughly a sixth of those sequences being non-productive. The number of typed donors differed by locus: roughly 629-640 for A, B, C, DRB1 and DQB1; some 500 for DQA1; some 610 for DPA1; and around 450 for DPB1. Study-wide findings and limitations: According to a later analysis, most CMV-associated TCR beta chains appeared to be HLA-restricted, and the HLA associations seemed to be driven largely by CMV exposure. For the cohort, immune exposure information was limited to CMV serostatus. Compared with the 666-donor mean, donors in an Asian-associated ancestry cluster had fewer N-insertions in productive TCRs, according to a later genetic analysis. Because HLA typing was unavailable for some donors at each locus, only the typed subset was used in association tests. A later genetic analysis associated a missense DCLRE1C variant with V-gene and J-gene trimming of TCR beta chains, and an independent cohort replicated the association. Three of the identified cytomegalovirus-associated TCR beta chains were confirmed in vitro to be specific for cytomegalovirus antigens. Strong co-occurrence of HLA alleles, especially DR and DQ, made assigning TCR associations to individual alleles difficult. The study gave a list of around 170 TCR beta chains associated with cytomegalovirus. Most TCR sequences were seen in very few donors, while some public TCRs were found in many individuals. The presence/absence analyses assumed that sequencing depth was roughly uniform across donors, and that assumption may not be true. A further reported finding was that TCR beta sequences accurately predicted the HLA-A and HLA-B alleles for most subjects in the first cohort. Broadly in line with IMGT annotations, most TCR beta V segments showed up in productive rearrangements about 90% or about 30% of the time in an earlier analysis of several hundred of the donors. In this cohort, only TCR beta chains were sequenced, and detectable features were limited by the absence of alpha or paired-chain data. Specific HLA alleles were associated with roughly 17,000 TCR beta sequences at a false discovery rate of 0.05 in a later analysis. The sequencing pipeline was judged likely to have produced a cluster of highly shared sequence variants as a technical artifact. According to a later analysis, parvovirus B19, influenza, CMV and Epstein-Barr virus appeared linked to several top co-occurrence clusters. In both the original and validation cohorts, the classifier was reported to diagnose cytomegalovirus status with high specificity and sensitivity. According to the authors, the approach could potentially be generalized to other disease states and immunological phenotypes. Because counts were too low, more than 15 rarely observed V segments, including chromosome 9 orphons, were left out of the earlier analysis of 587 of the donors. In a later analysis, HLA-associated TCR beta chains were found to be more clonally expanded and to have lower generation probabilities than equally common non-associated chains. According to a later analysis, TCR association rates differed among HLA loci, with DRB1 alleles showing the most associated TCRs and HLA-C alleles showing the fewest. Some IMGT-functional V segments, including TRBV6-2 and TRBV6-3, could not be told apart with the 87-base-pair reads, so those segments were excluded. Correlated functional status among segregating V segments might reflect linkage disequilibrium, but an unknown experimental factor could not be ruled out.

Inclusive of the bounding cysteine and phenylalanine, the CDR3 is 15 residues long. Only CDR3 DNA remains: 45 bases, in frame from the first base. Sequences KGHSH (CDR1) and LQKENI (CDR2) are obtained from the germline V gene. The V end gives up 2 bases and the J end 4 bases, leaving 4 bases in the junction not matched to a gene. Sequenced: PBMCs. This clonotype originated in a woman under 30 in good health and CMV-seronegative. The chain uses TRBV18 and TRBJ2-7; 11 bases in the middle match TRBD2. The nucleotides read TGTGCCAGCTCACCAGTGACTAGCGGGGCTTACGAGCAGTACTTC. It is translated as CASSPVTSGAYEQYF.